These 17 T cell receptor beta chains came from one sample sequenced in a study of shared clonotypes between healthy human individuals. The naive CD8 subset, CD45RO-negative cells positively selected for CCR7, excluded terminally differentiated effector memory CD45RA+ cells. The table came from immunoSEQ multiplex PCR; TCRdb's copy has only in-frame clones and leaves some out. In the table there are millions of clones, roughly 91% of which are singletons. Sequenced material: naive CD8+ T cells from PBMCs. The receptor set was obtained from a man younger than 35 in good health. Some clones in this sample may be carry-over from other donors' samples.

This clone was seen just once. The chain joins TRBV6-1 to TRBJ2-7; TRBD2 matches at 10 bases. The CDR3 loop spans 16 amino acids. The V and J ends lost 1 base and 3 bases, in that order; junction bases with no gene match: 6. CDR1 MNHNS and CDR2 SASEGT come from the germline V gene. This CDR3 reads CASSEGPLAGVYEQYF. The CDR3 DNA follows: TGTGCCAGCAGTGAAGGGCCCCTAGCGGGAGTCTACGAGCAGTACTTC.

This sequence joins TRBV6-5 and TRBJ2-7; D gene uncertain. The germline CDR1 and CDR2 sequences are MNHEY and SVGAGI. The CDR3 is 10 residues long. V was cut by 8 bases and J by 5 bases, with 7 bases left in between. The CDR3 coding sequence is TGTGCCAGCCCCCTTGACGAGCAGTACTTC. Amino acid sequence: CASPLDEQYF.

On this clone itself: Other DNA variants within this sample encode the same CDR3. This chain joins TRBV9 and TRBJ2-5; 8 bases match TRBD1. CDR1 is SGDLS and CDR2 is YYNGEE in the germline V gene. The CDR3 is 14 residues long. The trim removed 2 bases at V and 2 bases at J, leaving 2 bases unmatched. In DNA, the CDR3 is TGTGCCAGCAGCGTCCGGACAGGGCAAGAGACCCAGTACTTC. It translates to CASSVRTGQETQYF.

This clone was recorded only once. The J gene is TRBJ2-7, the V gene TRBV18, with D perhaps matching TRBD2 (5 bases). The CDR3 is made up of 13 amino acids. CDR1 and CDR2 (germline): KGHSH, LQKENI. V dropped 3 bases and J dropped 3 bases, with 9 bases sitting between them. CDR3 loop: CASSPDGNYEQYF. In DNA form, the CDR3 reads TGTGCCAGCTCACCGGACGGGAACTACGAGCAGTACTTC.

V usage is TRBV28 and J usage is TRBJ2-2; a weak D match, TRBD1 (6 bases). There are 15 residues in the CDR3. Germline V gives CDR1 MDHEN, CDR2 SYDVKM. The V end was cut by 1 base, the J end by 5 bases, with 11 bases between. CDR3 in DNA: TGTGCCAGCAGTTTATACAGGGTCGAAACCGGGGAGCTGTTTTTT. It is translated as CASSLYRVETGELFF.

The chain has TRBV7-9 and TRBJ2-5; D uncertain. The CDR3 length is 11 residues. Germline values: CDR1 SEHNR, CDR2 FQNEAQ (reference sequence). Trimming removed 6 bases at V and 1 base at J, with 3 bases between. The CDR3 here is CASRSQETQYF. The CDR3 DNA reads TGTGCCAGCAGGTCCCAAGAGACCCAGTACTTC.

The chain uses TRBV27 and TRBJ2-2; D may be TRBD2 (6 bases). The CDR3 sequence is 18 residues long. Germline CDR1 MNHEY, CDR2 SMNVEV (reference sequence). The V and J ends lost 7 bases and 8 bases respectively, with 29 bases between them. CDR3 nucleotide sequence: TGTGCCAGCACTTCCGATTTTATCAGGGCCTGGGGGGTTGGGGAGCTGTTTTTT. Translation gives CASTSDFIRAWGVGELFF.

The chain is built from TRBV9 and TRBJ2-3; 10 bases agree with TRBD2. V shed 0 bases and J 0 bases; nucleotides not matched to a gene: 10. This CDR3 is built from 19 residues. Germline V gene data show CDR1 as SGDLS and CDR2 as YYNGEE. The CDR3: CASSVELAGSITSTDTQYF. For the CDR3, the DNA is TGTGCCAGCAGCGTAGAACTAGCGGGGTCAATCACTAGCACAGATACGCAGTATTTT.

The V call is TRBV19, the J call TRBJ1-5, with D unclear. Germline V CDR1 and CDR2: LNHDA, SQIVND (reference sequence). Trimming pared 10 bases from V and 1 base from J, leaving 8 bases between. This CDR3 comprises 12 residues. CDR3 in DNA: TGTGCCACCGGACCAAGCAATCAGCCCCAGCATTTT. Residues: CATGPSNQPQHF.

The rearrangement uses TRBV15 and TRBJ1-5, with 7 positions matching TRBD1. J gave up 8 bases and V 3 bases, and 10 bases lay outside the gene matches. Germline-derived CDR1 and CDR2 are LNHNV and YYDKDF (reference sequence). The CDR3 has 15 residues. DNA for the CDR3: TGTGCCACCAGCAGGATTGACAGGGTTCAAGAGCCCCAGCATTTT. This gives the protein CATSRIDRVQEPQHF.

The chain is built from TRBV2 and TRBJ2-7; TRBD2 aligns across 7 bases. The V gene's germline CDR1 is SNHLY and CDR2 FYNNEI. CDR3 length: 15 residues. Trimming removed 4 bases from V and 7 bases from J; junction bases left unmatched: 13. CDR3: CASSAWREPREEQYF. CDR3 nucleotides: TGTGCCAGCAGTGCGTGGCGGGAGCCCCGAGAGGAGCAGTACTTC.

This chain joins TRBV4-2 and TRBJ2-7; TRBD1 or TRBD2 may be the D gene (5 bases each). CDR3 length: 15 amino acids. Trimming removed 2 bases at V and 6 bases at J, with 17 bases between. Germline CDR1 is LGHNA and CDR2 is YNFKEQ. CDR3 DNA: TGTGCCAGCAGCCAACCGGGACCTAACCTCCGCGAGCAGTACTTC. It encodes CASSQPGPNLREQYF.

The genes are TRBV28 and TRBJ2-7; 9 bases are a match to TRBD1. Unmatched junction bases numbered 8, after V lost 5 bases and J lost 6 bases. Germline loops: CDR1 MDHEN, CDR2 SYDVKM. CDR3 size: 14 residues. Here the CDR3 reads CASSLPGQGGEQYF. The CDR3 DNA reads TGTGCCAGCAGTCTCCCGGGACAGGGAGGCGAGCAGTACTTC.

This clone was seen just once. The J gene is TRBJ2-7, the V gene TRBV9; TRBD2 might be the D (6 bases). This CDR3 is built from 16 residues. Per germline, CDR1 SGDLS and CDR2 YYNGEE. V lost 3 bases to trimming and J lost 3 bases, with 19 bases between them. CDR3 loop: CASSGPRGPGNYEQYF. The DNA of the CDR3 is TGTGCCAGCAGCGGCCCGCGGGGACCGGGAAACTACGAGCAGTACTTC.

The chain joins TRBV4-3 to TRBJ2-7, with 11 nucleotides matching TRBD1. With V trimmed by 1 base and J by 2 bases, 4 bases remained unmatched. The germline V gene encodes CDR1 LGHNA and CDR2 YSLEER. The CDR3 is made up of 16 amino acids. CDR3: CASSQARTGGTYEQYF. In DNA form, the CDR3 reads TGCGCCAGCAGCCAAGCCCGGACAGGGGGCACCTACGAGCAGTACTTC.

J is TRBJ1-5 and V is TRBV28; 9 bases line up with TRBD1. This CDR3 has 15 amino acids. V lost 6 bases to trimming and J lost 3 bases; unmatched junction nucleotides: 6. Germline lookup yields CDR1 MDHEN and CDR2 SYDVKM. The CDR3 here is CASRTGGATNQPQHF. The CDR3 bases are TGTGCCAGCAGAACAGGGGGCGCCACCAATCAGCCCCAGCATTTT.

The chain couples TRBV28 to TRBJ2-3; D perhaps matches TRBD1 (6 bases). CDR3 length equals 14 residues. In germline, CDR1 is MDHEN, CDR2 SYDVKM. Trimming shortened V by 10 bases and J by 0 bases, and 14 bases separated the two germline ends. The CDR3 bases are TGTGCCACTGAGCAGGGGTATAGCACAGATACGCAGTATTTT. Protein: CATEQGYSTDTQYF. Together with reference TRBV28 and TRBJ2-3, the CDR3 gives the full variable domain: DVKVTQSSRYLVKRTGEKVFLECVQDMDHENMFWYRQDPGLGLRLIYFSYDVKMKEKGDIPEGYSVSREKKERFSLILESASTNQTSMYLCATEQGYSTDTQYFGPGTRLTVL.